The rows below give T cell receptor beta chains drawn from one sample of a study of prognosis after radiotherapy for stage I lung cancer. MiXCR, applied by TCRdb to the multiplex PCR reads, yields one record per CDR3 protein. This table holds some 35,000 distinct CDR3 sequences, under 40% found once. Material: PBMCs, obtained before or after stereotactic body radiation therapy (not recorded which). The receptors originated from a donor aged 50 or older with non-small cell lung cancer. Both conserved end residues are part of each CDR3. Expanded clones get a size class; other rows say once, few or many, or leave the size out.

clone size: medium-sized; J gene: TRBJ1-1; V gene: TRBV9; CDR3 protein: CASSPEGVEAFF
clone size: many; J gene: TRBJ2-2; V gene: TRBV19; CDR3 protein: CASIAPQGSGTGELFF
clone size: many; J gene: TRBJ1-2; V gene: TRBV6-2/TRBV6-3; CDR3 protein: CASSRDSYGYTF
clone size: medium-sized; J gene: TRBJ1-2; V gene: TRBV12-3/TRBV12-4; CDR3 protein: CASSFRRGGYTF
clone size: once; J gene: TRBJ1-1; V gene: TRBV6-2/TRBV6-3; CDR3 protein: CASSDWAGTQNTEAFF
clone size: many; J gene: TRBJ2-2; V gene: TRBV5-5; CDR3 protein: CASSLARGTNTGELFF
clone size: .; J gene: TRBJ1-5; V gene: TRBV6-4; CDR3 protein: CASRVGGSNHPQHF
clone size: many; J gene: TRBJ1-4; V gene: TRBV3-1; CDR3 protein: CASSQTGSPTNEKLFF
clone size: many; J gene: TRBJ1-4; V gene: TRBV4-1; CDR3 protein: CASSQDLGRRTNEKLFF
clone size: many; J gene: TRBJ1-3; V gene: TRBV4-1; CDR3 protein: CASSDGGNTIYF
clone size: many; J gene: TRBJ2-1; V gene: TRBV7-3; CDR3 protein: CASSLNTRDIQFF
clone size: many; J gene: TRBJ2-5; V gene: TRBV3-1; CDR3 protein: CASRGPGQGFQETQYF
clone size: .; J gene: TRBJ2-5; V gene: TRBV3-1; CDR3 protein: CASSQDGRGRETQYF
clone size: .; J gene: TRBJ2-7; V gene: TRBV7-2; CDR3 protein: CASSLVGSGDYEQYF
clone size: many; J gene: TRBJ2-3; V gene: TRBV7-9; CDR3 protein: CASSYSSGGADTQYF
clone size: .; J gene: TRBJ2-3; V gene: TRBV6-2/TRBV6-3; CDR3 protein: CASIVRTSVRDTDTQYF
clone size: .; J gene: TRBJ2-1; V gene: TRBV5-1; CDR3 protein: CASSPGLAGHDGQFF
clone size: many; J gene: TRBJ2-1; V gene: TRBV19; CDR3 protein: CASSIIEAGGVNEQFF
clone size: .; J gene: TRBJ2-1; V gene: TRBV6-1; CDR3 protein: CASSGNYNEQFF
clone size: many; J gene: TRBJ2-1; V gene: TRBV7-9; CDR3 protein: CASSYGTDNEQFF
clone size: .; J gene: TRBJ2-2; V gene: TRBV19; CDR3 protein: CASSPMGCTGELFF
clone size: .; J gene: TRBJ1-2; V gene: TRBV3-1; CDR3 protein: CASSQGTYGYTF
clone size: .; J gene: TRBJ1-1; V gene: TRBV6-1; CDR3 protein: CASSPDSHTEAFF
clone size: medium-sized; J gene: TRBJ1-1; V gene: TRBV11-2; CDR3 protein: CASSFGQRNTEAFF
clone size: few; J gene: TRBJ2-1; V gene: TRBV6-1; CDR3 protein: CASSEAQWAFEQFF
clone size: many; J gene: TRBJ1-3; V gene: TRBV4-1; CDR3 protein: CASSQGTPFRADGNTIYF
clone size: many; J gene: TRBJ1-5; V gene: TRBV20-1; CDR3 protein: CSAVQERGNQPQHF
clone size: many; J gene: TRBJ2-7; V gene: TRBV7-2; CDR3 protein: CASSPGTGIVHEQYF
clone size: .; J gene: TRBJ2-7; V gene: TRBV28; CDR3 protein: CASGLRLPGPDEQYF
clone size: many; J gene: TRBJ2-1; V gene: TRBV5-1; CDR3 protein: CATSGPGDSYNEQFF
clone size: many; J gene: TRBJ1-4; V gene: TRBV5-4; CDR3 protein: CASSDTHRGENEKLFF
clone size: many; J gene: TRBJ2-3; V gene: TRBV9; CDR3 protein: CASSVVAGAGTDTQYF
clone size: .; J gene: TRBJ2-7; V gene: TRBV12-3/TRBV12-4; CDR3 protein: CASSRGLVYEQYF
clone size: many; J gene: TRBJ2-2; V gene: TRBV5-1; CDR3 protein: CASSEESNTGELFF
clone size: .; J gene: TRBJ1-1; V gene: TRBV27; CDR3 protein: CASSQTGNEAFF
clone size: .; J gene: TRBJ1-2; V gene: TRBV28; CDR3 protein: CASSQDRANYGYTF
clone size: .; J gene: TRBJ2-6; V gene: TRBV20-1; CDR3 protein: CSARTPGANVLTF
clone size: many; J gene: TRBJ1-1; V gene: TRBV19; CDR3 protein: CTSSILLTNTEAFF
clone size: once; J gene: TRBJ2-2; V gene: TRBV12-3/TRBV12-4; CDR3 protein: CASSLAGFLGGELFF
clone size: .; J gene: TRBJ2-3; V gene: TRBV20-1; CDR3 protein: CSARGGQGWADTQYF
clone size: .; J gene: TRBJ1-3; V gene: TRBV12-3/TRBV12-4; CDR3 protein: CATGQGVGGNTIYF
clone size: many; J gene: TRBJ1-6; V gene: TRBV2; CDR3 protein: CASRARYGENSPLHF
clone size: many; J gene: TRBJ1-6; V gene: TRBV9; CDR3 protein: CASSVASIGSDNSPLHF
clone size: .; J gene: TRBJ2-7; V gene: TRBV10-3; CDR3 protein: CAINERQGSLREKYF
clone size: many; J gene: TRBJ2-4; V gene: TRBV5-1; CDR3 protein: CASSLGPLVPVQNIQYF
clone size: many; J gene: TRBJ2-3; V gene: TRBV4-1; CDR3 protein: CASSQPPAGVGRNTQYF
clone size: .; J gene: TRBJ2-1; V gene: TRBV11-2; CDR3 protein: CASSSRSQLNNEQFF
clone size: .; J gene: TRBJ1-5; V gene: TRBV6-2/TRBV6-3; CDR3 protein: CASSDREDHPQHF
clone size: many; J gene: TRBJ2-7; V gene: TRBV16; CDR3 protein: CASSRTGQSYEQYF
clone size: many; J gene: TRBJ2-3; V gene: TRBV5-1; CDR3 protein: CASSTGGGGVTDTQYF
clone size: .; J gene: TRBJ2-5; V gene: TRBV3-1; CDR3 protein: CASSRRTGGVQEAQYF
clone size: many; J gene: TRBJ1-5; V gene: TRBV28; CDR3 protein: CASSFPTQGAQPQHF
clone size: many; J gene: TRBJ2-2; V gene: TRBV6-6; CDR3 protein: CASSYSRQGITGELFF
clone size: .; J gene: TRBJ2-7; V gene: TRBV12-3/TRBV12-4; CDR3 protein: CASSSSGSTYDQYF